This TCR beta chain was captured in a study of T cell repertoires in cytomegalovirus infection. Study context: HLA-B-restricted CMV epitopes that are well studied were used alongside recently identified HLA-C-restricted ones. Public TCR beta signatures indicated both CMV infection and matching HLA type.

TCRdb independently ran MiXCR on the reads; one entry per CDR3 protein. Of fewer than 350,000 distinct CDR3 sequences in the sample, 29% were seen once. Overall study findings and caveats: Predominance within the ex vivo response was attributable to HLA-C-restricted CMV-specific TCR beta clonotypes. There were carriers of CMV plus the relevant HLA, and cumulative public TCR beta family frequency identified them.

The table lists this clonotype with a few counts. As yet, its antigen is unknown. The source was cultured PBMCs, collected from culture after CMV antigen stimulation. This receptor was obtained from a human donor in good health (CMV status not recorded). Some clones in this sample may be carry-over from other donors' samples.

DNA for the CDR3: TGCAGTGCACGCGGACAGGGTAGATCCTACGAGCAGTACTTC. Translating gives CSARGQGRSYEQYF. The genes are TRBV20-1 and TRBJ2-7, with 8 positions matching TRBD1. V dropped 6 bases and J dropped 1; count of bases not matched to a gene: 8. This CDR3 region has 14 residues. In germline, CDR1 is DFQATT, CDR2 SNEGSKA (reference sequence).